This entry lists 17 T cell receptor beta chains sequenced from one sample in a study of T cell responses to AZD1222 COVID-19 vaccine. Generated by immunoSEQ multiplex PCR, the TCRdb table keeps only in-frame clones and is missing some. The sample consists of about 100,000 clones, about nine tenths of them appearing once. The sample in question was peripheral blood, obtained 28 days after the second AZD1222 dose. These receptors all come from an adult who received the AZD1222 COVID-19 vaccine.

This rearrangement joins TRBV18 to TRBJ2-7, with 10 bases lining up with TRBD1. J was trimmed by 2 bases and V by 5 bases; bases with no gene match: 6. The CDR3 covers 15 residues. Germline CDR1 and CDR2: KGHSH and LQKENI. DNA of the CDR3: TGTGCCAGCTCAAGACCCGGGACAGGGGCCTACGAGCAGTACTTC. Its protein product is CASSRPGTGAYEQYF.

J is TRBJ2-5 and V is TRBV5-4; 7 bases fit TRBD2. CDR3 size: 16 residues. Per the germline V gene, CDR1 is SGHNT and CDR2 is YYREEE (reference sequence). Trimming cost V 3 bases and J 1 base; bases outside gene matches: 9. The CDR3, as DNA: TGTGCCAGCAGCTGGGGGGGAGGGCGCCTCCAAGAGACCCAGTACTTC. This sequence encodes CASSWGGGRLQETQYF.

V is TRBV7-9 and J is TRBJ2-1, with a tentative D call TRBD2 (5 bases). The length of the CDR3 is 15 residues. The germline V gene has CDR1 SEHNR and CDR2 FQNEAQ (reference sequence). V was trimmed by 8 bases and J by 8 bases, leaving 22 bases between them. The CDR3 nucleotides read TGTGCCAGCGGTGGGCTAGCCGAAGCTCTGGATGAGCAGTTCTTC. Translated: CASGGLAEALDEQFF.

V and J are TRBV29-1 and TRBJ1-2; TRBD1 matches at 9 bases. This CDR3 contains 13 residues. CDR1 SQVTM and CDR2 ANQGSEA come from the germline V gene. V gave up 5 bases and J gave up 8 bases; unmatched junction bases: 9. The CDR3 sequence: CSVPGQGTRGYTF. CDR3 DNA sequence: TGCAGCGTTCCGGGACAGGGTACGAGAGGCTACACCTTC.

This clone was picked up one time. The chain joins TRBV28 to TRBJ1-2; D is uncertain. This CDR3 has 13 residues. Germline lookup yields CDR1 MDHEN and CDR2 SYDVKM. The V gene lost 4 bases and the J gene lost 5 bases, with 11 bases spanning the gap. The CDR3 sequence is CASSSKRVYGYTF. In DNA, the CDR3 is TGTGCCAGCAGTTCGAAGAGGGTGTATGGCTACACCTTC.

In DNA form, the CDR3 reads TGTGCCAGCAGCTTGGGAGGTTCGGCCGGCTACACCTTC. It is translated as CASSLGGSAGYTF. V and J are TRBV5-6 and TRBJ1-2; D gene uncertain. Germline V lookup: CDR1 SGHDT, CDR2 YYEEEE. This CDR3 has 13 amino acids. Trimming removed 0 bases from V and 8 bases from J, with 11 bases in between.

The CDR3 region is CASSEEAGQVQGYTF. DNA for the CDR3: TGTGCCAGCAGTGAAGAGGCGGGGCAGGTCCAAGGCTACACCTTC. This chain connects TRBV2 to TRBJ1-2, with D perhaps TRBD1 (5 bases). Germline V gene lookup returns CDR1 SNHLY and CDR2 FYNNEI. Trimming stripped 1 base from V and 8 bases from J, with 17 bases between. The CDR3 contains 15 residues.

The V and J genes are TRBV11-1 and TRBJ1-4; D unclear. Per the germline V gene, CDR1 is SGHAT and CDR2 is FQDESV (reference sequence). The CDR3 covers 15 residues. V dropped 4 bases and J dropped 8 bases, with 17 bases sitting between them. The CDR3 here is CASSSQTTVGEKLFF. The CDR3 DNA follows: TGTGCCAGCAGCTCCCAAACCACGGTAGGAGAAAAACTGTTTTTT. The full variable domain, its missing parts supplied by reference TRBV11-1 and TRBJ1-4, is EAEVAQSPRYKITEKSQAVAFWCDPISGHATLYWYRQILGQGPELLVQFQDESVVDDSQLPKDRFSAERLKGVDSTLKIQPAELGDSAMYLCASSSQTTVGEKLFFGSGTQLSVL.

The chain couples TRBV10-3 to TRBJ1-1; D remains unclear. Trimming left V 0 bases short and J 4 bases short, with 6 bases between. CDR3 length: 13 amino acids. Germline lookup yields CDR1 ENHRY and CDR2 SYGVKD. The CDR3 nucleotides read TGTGCCATCAGTGAGTCGTGGGGCACTGAAGCTTTCTTT. As protein: CAISESWGTEAFF.

The chain uses TRBV2 and TRBJ1-2; no definite D call. The germline V gene encodes CDR1 SNHLY and CDR2 FYNNEI. The CDR3 extends over 15 amino acids. The V end was cut by 2 bases, the J end by 2 bases, with 12 bases between. The CDR3 bases are TGTGCCAGCAGTGAAACCCGATACCCGAACTATGGCTACACCTTC. It encodes CASSETRYPNYGYTF.

In its sample, this clone was seen once. The V and J genes are TRBV28 and TRBJ1-5; a weak D match, TRBD1 (6 bases). CDR3 length: 15 residues. V was cut by 1 base and J by 5 bases, with 12 bases left in between. Germline CDR1 is MDHEN and CDR2 is SYDVKM. CDR3: CASSLSVQGHQPQHF. The CDR3 DNA sequence: TGTGCCAGCAGTTTATCGGTACAGGGCCATCAGCCCCAGCATTTT.

J is TRBJ2-5 and V is TRBV4-1; D is undetermined. Germline CDR1 reads MGHRA; CDR2 reads YSYEKL. This CDR3 spans 15 amino acids. Trimming cost V 0 bases and J 2 bases, with 10 bases left between them. CDR3 region: CASSQDASFQETQYF. CDR3 DNA: TGCGCCAGCAGCCAAGACGCGTCCTTTCAAGAGACCCAGTACTTC.

In its sample, this clone was seen once. V is TRBV7-2 and J is TRBJ1-3; D gene ambiguous. The CDR3 contains 14 residues. The V gene lost 4 bases and the J gene lost 0 bases, with 7 bases spanning the gap. Germline V gives CDR1 SGHTA, CDR2 FQGNSA. The CDR3 reads CASSSGPSGNTIYF. For the CDR3, the DNA is TGTGCCAGCAGCTCAGGCCCCTCTGGAAACACCATATATTTT.

The CDR3 DNA reads TGTGCCAGTAGTGACAGACTAGCGGGAGATATCAATGAGCAGTTCTTC. Residues: CASSDRLAGDINEQFF. The chain uses TRBV19 and TRBJ2-1; 12 nucleotides line up with TRBD2. The junction had 8 bases not matched to a gene; V was cut back by 5 bases and J by 6 bases. Looked up from germline, CDR1 is LNHDA and CDR2 is SQIVND (reference sequence). The CDR3 has 16 amino acids.

This clone was found a few times. This sequence joins TRBV25-1 and TRBJ2-5; the match to TRBD1 covers 8 bases. There are 16 residues in the CDR3. Germline assignment: CDR1 MGHDK and CDR2 SYGVNS. Losses at the gene ends were 2 bases for V and 4 bases for J; bases not matched to a gene: 9. CDR3 sequence: CASSEQGARLSETQYF. CDR3 coding DNA: TGTGCCAGCAGTGAACAGGGGGCGCGATTGTCAGAGACCCAGTACTTC.

The CDR3 nucleotides are TGCGCCAGCAGCCAAGAAATGGGACTAGCGAATGAGCAGTTCTTC. As protein: CASSQEMGLANEQFF. The V and J genes are TRBV4-3 and TRBJ2-1; 10 bases map to TRBD2. Trimming cost V 0 bases and J 7 bases; bases outside gene matches: 3. CDR1 and CDR2 (germline): LGHNA, YSLEER. CDR3 size: 15 residues.

V and J are TRBV5-1 and TRBJ1-1; 8 bases match TRBD1. The CDR3 contains 15 residues. Germline V lookup: CDR1 SGHRS, CDR2 YFSETQ. V dropped 3 bases and J dropped 1; count of bases not matched to a gene: 5. This CDR3 reads CASSWTGPGNTEAFF. For the CDR3, the DNA is TGCGCCAGCAGCTGGACAGGGCCAGGGAACACTGAAGCTTTCTTT.